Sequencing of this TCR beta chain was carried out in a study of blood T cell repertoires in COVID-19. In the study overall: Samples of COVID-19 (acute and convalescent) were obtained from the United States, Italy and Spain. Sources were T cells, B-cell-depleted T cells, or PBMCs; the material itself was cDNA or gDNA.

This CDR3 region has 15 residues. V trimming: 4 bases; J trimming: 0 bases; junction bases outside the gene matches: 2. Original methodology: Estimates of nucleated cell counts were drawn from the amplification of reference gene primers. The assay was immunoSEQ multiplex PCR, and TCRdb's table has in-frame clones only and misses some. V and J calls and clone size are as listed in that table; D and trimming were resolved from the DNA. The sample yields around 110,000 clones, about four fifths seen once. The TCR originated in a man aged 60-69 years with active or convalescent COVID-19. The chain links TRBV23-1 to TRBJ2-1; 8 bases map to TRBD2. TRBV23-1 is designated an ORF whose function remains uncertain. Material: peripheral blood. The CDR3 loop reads CASSRAGDSYNEQFF. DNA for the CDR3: TGCGCCAGCAGTCGAGCGGGAGACTCCTACAATGAGCAGTTCTTC.